Given below is one T cell receptor beta chain in context. Its antigen is not identified. The assay was immunoSEQ multiplex PCR, and TCRdb's table has in-frame clones only and misses some. The table shows about 2,300 clones, with around 84% occurring only once. With 5 bases removed from V and 7 bases from J, the gap between germline ends came to 12 bases. This CDR3 spans 12 amino acids. Germline loops: CDR1 MNHEY, CDR2 SMNVEV (reference sequence). Each case's diagnosis was confirmed by two pathologists on H&E. This sample was included in a study of immune evolution from preneoplasia to lung adenocarcinoma. Study-level points and caveats: Later-stage lesions appeared to have more T cells, more diversity, less clonality. Highest clonality occurred in KRAS-mutant, not EGFR-mutant or double wild-type, nodules. Top clone share appeared to fall from AAH through AIS, MIA, adenocarcinoma.

Sequencing was performed on FFPE lung adenocarcinoma in situ tissue. The rearrangement uses TRBV27 and TRBJ2-7; D is uncertain. This receptor was identified in a person aged 60 to 85 with lung adenocarcinoma. CDR3 protein: CASSPGPREQYF. Here the CDR3 DNA reads TGTGCCAGCAGTCCCGGGCCGCGGGAGCAGTACTTC.